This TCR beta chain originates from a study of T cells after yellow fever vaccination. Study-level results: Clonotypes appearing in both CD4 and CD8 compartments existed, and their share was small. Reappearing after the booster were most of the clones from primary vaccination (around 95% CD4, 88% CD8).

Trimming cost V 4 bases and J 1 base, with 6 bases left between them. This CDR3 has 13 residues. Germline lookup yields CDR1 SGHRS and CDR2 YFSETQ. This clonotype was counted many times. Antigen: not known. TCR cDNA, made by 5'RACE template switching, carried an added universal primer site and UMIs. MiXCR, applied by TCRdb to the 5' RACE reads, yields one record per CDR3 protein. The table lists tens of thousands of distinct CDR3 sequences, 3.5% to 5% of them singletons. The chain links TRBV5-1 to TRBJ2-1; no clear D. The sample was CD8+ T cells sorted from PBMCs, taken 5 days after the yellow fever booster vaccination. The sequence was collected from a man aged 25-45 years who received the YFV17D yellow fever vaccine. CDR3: CASSLQSYNEQFF. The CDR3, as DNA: TGCGCCAGCAGCCTACAGTCCTACAATGAGCAGTTCTTC.